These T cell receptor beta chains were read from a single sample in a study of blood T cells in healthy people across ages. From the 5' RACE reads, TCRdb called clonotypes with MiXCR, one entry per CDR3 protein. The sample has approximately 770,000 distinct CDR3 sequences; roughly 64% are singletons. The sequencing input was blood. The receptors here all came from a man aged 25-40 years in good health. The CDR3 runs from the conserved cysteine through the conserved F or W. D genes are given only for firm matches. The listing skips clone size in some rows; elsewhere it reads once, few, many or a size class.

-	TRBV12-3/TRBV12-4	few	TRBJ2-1	CASSLLWGYNEQFF	TGTGCCAGCAGTTTATTGTGGGGCTACAATGAGCAGTTCTTC
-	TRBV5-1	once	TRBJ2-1	CASSLARDINEQFF	TGCGCCAGCAGCTTGGCCAGGGACATTAATGAGCAGTTCTTC
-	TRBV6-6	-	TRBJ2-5	CASTSEGTQYF	TGTGCCAGCACCTCCGAGGGGACCCAGTACTTC
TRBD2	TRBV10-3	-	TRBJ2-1	CAIAPSGGDNEQFF	TGTGCCATCGCCCCTAGCGGGGGGGACAATGAGCAGTTCTTC
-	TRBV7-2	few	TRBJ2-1	CASSLVLHEQFF	TGTGCCAGCAGCTTAGTACTCCATGAGCAGTTCTTC
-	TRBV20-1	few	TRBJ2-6	CSAWITGANVLTF	TGCAGTGCTTGGATTACTGGGGCCAACGTCCTGACTTTC
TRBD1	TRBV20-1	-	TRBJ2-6	CSASRHRGSLSGANVLTF	TGCAGTGCTAGTCGCCACAGGGGCTCCCTGTCTGGGGCCAACGTCCTGACTTTC
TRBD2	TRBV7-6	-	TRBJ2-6	CASSLVGGGTTGANVLTF	TGTGCCAGCAGCTTGGTTGGGGGGGGGACGACAGGGGCCAACGTCCTGACTTTC
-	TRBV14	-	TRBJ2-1	CASSLGSPAAWFF	TGTGCCAGCAGCCTGGGGTCACCAGCGGCTTGGTTCTTC
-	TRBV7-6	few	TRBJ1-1	CASSPQGRLNTEAFF	TGTGCCAGCAGCCCGCAGGGGAGGCTGAACACTGAAGCTTTCTTT
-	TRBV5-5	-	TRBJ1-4	CASSFDSTLNEKLFF	TGTGCCAGCAGCTTCGACAGCACCCTTAATGAAAAACTGTTTTTT
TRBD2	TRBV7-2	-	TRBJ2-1	CASSRSPGGGSSYNEQFF	TGTGCCAGCAGCCGATCTCCTGGCGGGGGGAGCTCCTACAATGAGCAGTTCTTC
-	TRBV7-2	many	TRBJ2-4	CASSLGISENIQYF	TGTGCCAGCAGCTTAGGTATAAGCGAAAACATTCAGTACTTC
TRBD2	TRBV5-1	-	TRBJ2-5	CASSPYSGSEETQYF	TGCGCCAGCAGCCCTTATAGCGGGAGCGAAGAGACCCAGTACTTC
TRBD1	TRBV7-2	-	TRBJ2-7	CASSLDHRGDHEQYF	TGTGCCAGCAGCTTAGATCACAGGGGGGACCACGAGCAGTACTTC
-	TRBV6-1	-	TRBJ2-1	CASLLDSYNEQFF	TGTGCCAGCTTGCTAGACTCCTACAATGAGCAGTTCTTC
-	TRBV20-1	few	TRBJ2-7	CSAKGGPYYEQYF	TGCAGTGCTAAGGGCGGGCCCTACTACGAGCAGTACTTC
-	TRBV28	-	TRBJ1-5	CATRAGTAGQPQHF	TGTGCCACCAGGGCGGGCACCGCCGGTCAGCCCCAGCATTTT
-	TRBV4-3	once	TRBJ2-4	CAGSQGNRIAKNIQYF	TGCGCCGGCAGCCAAGGAAACAGGATCGCCAAAAACATTCAGTACTTC
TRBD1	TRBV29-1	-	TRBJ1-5	CSVGDSRNHPQHF	TGCAGCGTAGGGGACAGCCGGAACCATCCCCAGCATTTT
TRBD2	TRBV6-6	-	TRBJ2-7	CASSYGLAGVYEQYF	TGTGCCAGCAGTTACGGGCTAGCGGGGGTTTACGAGCAGTACTTC
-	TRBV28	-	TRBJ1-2	CASSLSGNGYTF	TGTGCCAGCAGTTTATCAGGGAATGGCTACACCTTC
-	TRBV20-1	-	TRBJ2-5	CSARHGSQETQYF	TGCAGTGCTAGACACGGGTCACAAGAGACCCAGTACTTC
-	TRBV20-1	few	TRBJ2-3	CSARDPVRDSLPGGQYF	TGCAGTGCTAGAGATCCGGTCCGGGACAGCCTTCCGGGGGGGCAGTATTTT
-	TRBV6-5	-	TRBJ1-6	CASSYAPTRINYNSPLHF	TGTGCCAGCAGTTACGCGCCGACACGAATCAACTATAATTCACCCCTCCACTTT
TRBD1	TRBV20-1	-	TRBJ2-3	CSARSRDRAAQDTQYF	TGCAGTGCTAGAAGCCGGGACAGGGCAGCCCAAGATACGCAGTATTTT
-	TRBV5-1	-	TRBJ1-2	CASSPGQAVGYTF	TGCGCCAGCAGCCCAGGACAAGCCGTGGGCTACACCTTC
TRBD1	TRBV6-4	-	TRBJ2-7	CASSDSQGRRDEQYF	TGTGCCAGCAGTGACTCACAGGGGCGACGCGACGAGCAGTACTTC
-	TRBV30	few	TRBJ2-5	CAWSTGGPETQYF	TGTGCCTGGAGTACCGGGGGGCCAGAGACCCAGTACTTC
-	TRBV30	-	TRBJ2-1	CACAGQEQFF	TGTGCCTGCGCCGGGCAAGAGCAGTTCTTC
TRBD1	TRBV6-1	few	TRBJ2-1	CASRPTATGRSYNEQFF	TGTGCCAGCAGACCCACGGCGACAGGGCGCTCCTACAATGAGCAGTTCTTC
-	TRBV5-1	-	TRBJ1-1	CASSLWAENTEAFF	TGCGCCAGCAGCTTGTGGGCAGAGAACACTGAAGCTTTCTTT
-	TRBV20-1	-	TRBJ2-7	CSARDPLSYEQYF	TGCAGTGCTAGAGACCCTCTTTCCTACGAGCAGTACTTC
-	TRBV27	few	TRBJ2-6	CATRPLSGANVLTF	TGTGCCACCCGACCCCTGTCTGGGGCCAACGTCCTGACTTTC
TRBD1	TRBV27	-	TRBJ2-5	CASSGTATGTQYF	TGTGCCAGCAGTGGGACAGCGACGGGGACCCAGTACTTC
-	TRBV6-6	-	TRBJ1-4	CASSYPERGEEKLFF	TGTGCCAGCAGTTACCCCGAAAGGGGCGAAGAAAAACTGTTTTTT
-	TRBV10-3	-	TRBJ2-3	CAISESESLASTDTQYF	TGTGCCATCAGTGAGTCAGAGTCGCTGGCTAGCACAGATACGCAGTATTTT
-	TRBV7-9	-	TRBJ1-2	CASSLVQGVPNGYTF	TGTGCCAGCAGCTTAGTTCAGGGTGTACCCAATGGCTACACCTTC
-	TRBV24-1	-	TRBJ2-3	CATSAYGDTQYF	TGTGCCACCAGTGCCTACGGGGATACGCAGTATTTT
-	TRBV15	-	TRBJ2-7	CATSVRGHSYEQYF	TGTGCCACCAGCGTTCGCGGACACTCCTACGAGCAGTACTTC
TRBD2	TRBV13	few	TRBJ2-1	CASSNLAGGISSYNEQFF	TGTGCCAGCAGCAACCTAGCGGGGGGCATAAGCTCCTACAATGAGCAGTTCTTC